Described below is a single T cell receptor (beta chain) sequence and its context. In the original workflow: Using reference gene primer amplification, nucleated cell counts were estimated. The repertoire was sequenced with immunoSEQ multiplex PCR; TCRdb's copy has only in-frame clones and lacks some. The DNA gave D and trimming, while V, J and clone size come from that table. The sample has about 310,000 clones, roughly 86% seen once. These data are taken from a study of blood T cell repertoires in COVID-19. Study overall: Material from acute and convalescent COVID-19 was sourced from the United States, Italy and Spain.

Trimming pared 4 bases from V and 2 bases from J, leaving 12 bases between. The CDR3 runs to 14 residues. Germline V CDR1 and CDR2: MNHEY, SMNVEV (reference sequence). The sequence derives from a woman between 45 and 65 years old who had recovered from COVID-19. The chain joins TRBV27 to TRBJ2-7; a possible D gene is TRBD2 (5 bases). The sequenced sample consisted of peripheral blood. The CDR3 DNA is TGTGCCAGCAGTTGGACCAGCGGAGCCTACGAGCAGTACTTC. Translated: CASSWTSGAYEQYF.